The rows below give T cell receptor beta chains drawn from one sample of a study of blood T cell repertoires in COVID-19. Assay used: immunoSEQ multiplex PCR; TCRdb lists only in-frame clones, some missing. The table has about 200,000 clones, 81% seen once. Source material: PBMCs or T cells enriched from blood (not recorded which). Source of these receptors: a woman in her 50s with acute COVID-19. CDR3s include the opening cysteine and the closing phenylalanine or tryptophan. Each record gives: V gene, clone size, D gene, J gene, CDR3 protein, CDR3 DNA. A D gene is named only where the DNA matches it firmly. Size values are once, few and many counts, or a class for expanded clones, and some rows have none.

V gene: TRBV7-2
clone size: NA
D gene: NA
J gene: TRBJ1-1
CDR3 protein: CASSLSVMNTEAFF
CDR3 DNA: TGTGCCAGCAGCTTGAGCGTGATGAACACTGAAGCTTTCTTT

V gene: TRBV5-1
clone size: NA
D gene: NA
J gene: TRBJ2-7
CDR3 protein: CASSLDFSYEQYF
CDR3 DNA: TGCGCCAGCAGCTTGGACTTCTCCTACGAGCAGTACTTC

V gene: TRBV5-4
clone size: NA
D gene: NA
J gene: TRBJ2-1
CDR3 protein: CASSLVQITYNEQFF
CDR3 DNA: TGTGCCAGCAGCTTGGTACAAATTACCTACAATGAGCAGTTCTTC

V gene: TRBV4-3
clone size: once
D gene: TRBD2
J gene: TRBJ2-2
CDR3 protein: CASSQIRGGDTGELFF
CDR3 DNA: TGCGCCAGCAGCCAAATACGCGGGGGAGACACCGGGGAGCTGTTTTTT

V gene: TRBV12-3/TRBV12-4
clone size: NA
D gene: NA
J gene: TRBJ2-1
CDR3 protein: CASSGGTYNEQFF
CDR3 DNA: TGTGCCAGCAGTGGGGGCACCTACAATGAGCAGTTCTTC

V gene: TRBV27
clone size: NA
D gene: TRBD2
J gene: TRBJ2-1
CDR3 protein: CASSLSASGVGIEQFF
CDR3 DNA: TGTGCCAGCAGTTTATCGGCTAGCGGGGTGGGTATTGAGCAGTTCTTC

V gene: TRBV11-2
clone size: NA
D gene: TRBD2
J gene: TRBJ2-1
CDR3 protein: CASSLGLAEGNEQFF
CDR3 DNA: TGTGCCAGCAGCTTAGGACTAGCGGAGGGGAATGAGCAGTTCTTC

V gene: TRBV19
clone size: NA
D gene: TRBD1
J gene: TRBJ2-1
CDR3 protein: CASRKITGGSYNEQFF
CDR3 DNA: TGTGCCAGTAGAAAGATAACAGGGGGCTCTTACAATGAGCAGTTCTTC

V gene: TRBV18
clone size: NA
D gene: NA
J gene: TRBJ2-7
CDR3 protein: CASSPVTGTYEQYF
CDR3 DNA: TGTGCCAGCTCACCTGTTACAGGGACCTACGAGCAGTACTTC

V gene: TRBV12-3/TRBV12-4
clone size: NA
D gene: NA
J gene: TRBJ1-1
CDR3 protein: CASINNMNTEAFF
CDR3 DNA: TGTGCCAGCATCAACAACATGAACACTGAAGCTTTCTTT

V gene: TRBV11-2
clone size: NA
D gene: NA
J gene: TRBJ1-5
CDR3 protein: CASSSQVYNQPQHF
CDR3 DNA: TGTGCCAGCAGCTCACAGGTTTATAATCAGCCCCAGCATTTT

V gene: TRBV7-8
clone size: once
D gene: TRBD1
J gene: TRBJ1-2
CDR3 protein: CASSRTGSYGYTF
CDR3 DNA: TGTGCCAGCAGCCGGACAGGGAGTTATGGCTACACCTTC

V gene: TRBV27
clone size: once
D gene: NA
J gene: TRBJ1-5
CDR3 protein: CASSYRDSNQPQHF
CDR3 DNA: TGTGCCAGCAGCTACAGGGACAGCAATCAGCCCCAGCATTTT

V gene: TRBV9
clone size: NA
D gene: NA
J gene: TRBJ2-5
CDR3 protein: CASSVGAGLYQETQYF
CDR3 DNA: TGTGCCAGCAGCGTAGGGGCAGGATTGTACCAAGAGACCCAGTACTTC

V gene: TRBV5-1
clone size: NA
D gene: TRBD1
J gene: TRBJ1-2
CDR3 protein: CASTSGQAYGYTF
CDR3 DNA: TGCGCCAGCACATCGGGACAGGCTTATGGCTACACCTTC

V gene: TRBV7-8
clone size: NA
D gene: NA
J gene: TRBJ2-7
CDR3 protein: CASSLDGGEQYF
CDR3 DNA: TGTGCCAGCAGCTTAGATGGCGGCGAGCAGTACTTC

V gene: TRBV7-9
clone size: NA
D gene: NA
J gene: TRBJ2-1
CDR3 protein: CASSSPHSSVDRDNEQFF
CDR3 DNA: TGTGCCAGCAGCTCACCCCACTCTAGCGTGGATAGGGACAATGAGCAGTTCTTC

V gene: TRBV7-2
clone size: NA
D gene: NA
J gene: TRBJ1-5
CDR3 protein: CASSLVFNQPQHF
CDR3 DNA: TGTGCCAGCAGCTTAGTCTTCAATCAGCCCCAGCATTTT

V gene: TRBV7-9
clone size: NA
D gene: NA
J gene: TRBJ1-4
CDR3 protein: CASSEDSPTNEKLFF
CDR3 DNA: TGTGCCAGCAGCGAGGACAGTCCAACTAATGAAAAACTGTTTTTT

V gene: TRBV28
clone size: NA
D gene: NA
J gene: TRBJ1-4
CDR3 protein: CASSLLGPGEKLFF
CDR3 DNA: TGTGCCAGCAGTTTATTGGGGCCGGGTGAAAAACTGTTTTTT

V gene: TRBV30
clone size: many
D gene: TRBD1
J gene: TRBJ1-2
CDR3 protein: CAWSGTGGLGYGYTF
CDR3 DNA: TGTGCCTGGAGTGGGACAGGGGGCTTGGGCTATGGCTACACCTTC

V gene: TRBV7-9
clone size: few
D gene: TRBD1
J gene: TRBJ2-2
CDR3 protein: CASSPDRPGELFF
CDR3 DNA: TGTGCCAGCAGCCCGGACAGGCCCGGGGAGCTGTTTTTT

V gene: TRBV12-3/TRBV12-4
clone size: few
D gene: NA
J gene: TRBJ1-1
CDR3 protein: CASSRYYDTEAFF
CDR3 DNA: TGTGCCAGCAGCCGTTACTATGACACTGAAGCTTTCTTT

V gene: TRBV5-1
clone size: NA
D gene: TRBD1
J gene: TRBJ1-2
CDR3 protein: CASSATGKYGYTF
CDR3 DNA: TGCGCCAGCAGCGCGACAGGGAAATATGGCTACACCTTC

V gene: TRBV24-1
clone size: NA
D gene: NA
J gene: TRBJ1-2
CDR3 protein: CATSDSSGYTF
CDR3 DNA: TGTGCCACCAGTGATTCTAGCGGCTACACCTTC

V gene: TRBV4-3
clone size: NA
D gene: TRBD2
J gene: TRBJ2-2
CDR3 protein: CASSQDSTSGRVGAGELFF
CDR3 DNA: TGCGCCAGCAGCCAAGATTCGACTAGCGGGAGGGTAGGGGCCGGGGAGCTGTTTTTT

V gene: TRBV2
clone size: NA
D gene: NA
J gene: TRBJ1-1
CDR3 protein: CASSRDIRADTEAFF
CDR3 DNA: TGTGCCAGCAGTCGGGACATCCGGGCGGACACTGAAGCTTTCTTT

V gene: TRBV7-9
clone size: NA
D gene: TRBD1
J gene: TRBJ2-7
CDR3 protein: CASSLTGGFHEQYF
CDR3 DNA: TGTGCCAGCAGCTTGACAGGGGGTTTCCACGAGCAGTACTTC

V gene: TRBV4-2
clone size: NA
D gene: NA
J gene: TRBJ2-2
CDR3 protein: CASSRRIQGAGTGELFF
CDR3 DNA: TGTGCCAGCAGCCGCCGGATACAGGGTGCGGGCACCGGGGAGCTGTTTTTT

V gene: TRBV7-2
clone size: NA
D gene: TRBD1
J gene: TRBJ1-3
CDR3 protein: CATSDGQGLASGNTIYF
CDR3 DNA: TGTGCCACCTCCGACGGACAGGGCTTAGCATCTGGAAACACCATATATTTT

V gene: TRBV28
clone size: NA
D gene: NA
J gene: TRBJ1-6
CDR3 protein: CASSAEAGPNNSPLHF
CDR3 DNA: TGTGCCAGCAGTGCCGAAGCGGGACCGAATAATTCACCCCTCCACTTT

V gene: TRBV19
clone size: NA
D gene: TRBD1
J gene: TRBJ1-5
CDR3 protein: CASSIDPQYRGHQPQHF
CDR3 DNA: TGTGCCAGTAGTATAGATCCCCAATACAGGGGACATCAGCCCCAGCATTTT

V gene: TRBV7-2
clone size: NA
D gene: TRBD1
J gene: TRBJ1-2
CDR3 protein: CASSPRTGHYGYTF
CDR3 DNA: TGTGCCAGCAGCCCGCGGACAGGGCACTATGGCTACACCTTC

V gene: TRBV5-4
clone size: NA
D gene: TRBD2
J gene: TRBJ2-1
CDR3 protein: CASSFGLAGVDEQFF
CDR3 DNA: TGTGCCAGCAGCTTCGGACTAGCGGGAGTAGATGAGCAGTTCTTC

V gene: TRBV29-1
clone size: NA
D gene: TRBD1
J gene: TRBJ2-7
CDR3 protein: CSGGQGAHEQYF
CDR3 DNA: TGCAGCGGGGGACAGGGGGCCCACGAGCAGTACTTC

V gene: TRBV6-1
clone size: NA
D gene: TRBD2
J gene: TRBJ2-7
CDR3 protein: CASSESGTNSYEQYF
CDR3 DNA: TGTGCCAGCAGTGAAAGCGGGACCAACTCCTACGAGCAGTACTTC

V gene: TRBV27
clone size: few
D gene: NA
J gene: TRBJ2-3
CDR3 protein: CASSRQAPSTDTQYF
CDR3 DNA: TGTGCCAGCAGCAGACAGGCCCCATCCACAGATACGCAGTATTTT

V gene: TRBV5-1
clone size: once
D gene: NA
J gene: TRBJ2-5
CDR3 protein: CASSLEGGQETQYF
CDR3 DNA: TGCGCCAGCAGCTTGGAGGGGGGGCAAGAGACCCAGTACTTC

V gene: TRBV19
clone size: NA
D gene: NA
J gene: TRBJ2-1
CDR3 protein: CASKGDASYNEQFF
CDR3 DNA: TGTGCCAGTAAGGGAGACGCTTCCTACAATGAGCAGTTCTTC

V gene: TRBV5-1
clone size: few
D gene: NA
J gene: TRBJ1-4
CDR3 protein: CASSSPGDRGKLFF
CDR3 DNA: TGCGCCAGCAGCTCTCCCGGGGATCGAGGAAAACTGTTTTTT

V gene: TRBV5-6
clone size: NA
D gene: NA
J gene: TRBJ2-1
CDR3 protein: CASSFSLSGDEQFF
CDR3 DNA: TGTGCCAGCAGCTTCTCACTGTCGGGAGATGAGCAGTTCTTC

V gene: TRBV7-2
clone size: few
D gene: TRBD1
J gene: TRBJ1-5
CDR3 protein: CASSLGPGQGGSQPQHF
CDR3 DNA: TGTGCCAGCAGCTTAGGTCCGGGACAGGGGGGAAGTCAGCCCCAGCATTTT

V gene: TRBV6-5
clone size: NA
D gene: TRBD1
J gene: TRBJ1-1
CDR3 protein: CASRRTGTNTEAFF
CDR3 DNA: TGTGCCAGCAGACGGACAGGGACGAACACTGAAGCTTTCTTT

V gene: TRBV5-4
clone size: NA
D gene: NA
J gene: TRBJ1-2
CDR3 protein: CASSLEAGGYTF
CDR3 DNA: TGTGCCAGCAGCTTGGAAGCGGGCGGCTACACCTTC

V gene: TRBV4-3
clone size: NA
D gene: TRBD1
J gene: TRBJ2-2
CDR3 protein: CASSQATGISGELFF
CDR3 DNA: TGCGCCAGCAGCCAAGCGACAGGGATCAGCGGGGAGCTGTTTTTT

V gene: TRBV9
clone size: once
D gene: TRBD1
J gene: TRBJ1-2
CDR3 protein: CASSVSSWGQGNGYTF
CDR3 DNA: TGTGCCAGCAGCGTAAGTTCCTGGGGACAGGGTAATGGCTACACCTTC

V gene: TRBV27
clone size: few
D gene: NA
J gene: TRBJ2-3
CDR3 protein: CASKGGAADTQYF
CDR3 DNA: TGTGCCAGTAAGGGGGGGGCCGCGGATACGCAGTATTTT

V gene: TRBV5-1
clone size: NA
D gene: NA
J gene: TRBJ2-5
CDR3 protein: CASSLVWQGYRSSQETQYF
CDR3 DNA: TGCGCCAGCAGCTTGGTGTGGCAGGGGTATAGGAGTTCACAAGAGACCCAGTACTTC

V gene: TRBV24-1
clone size: NA
D gene: TRBD1
J gene: TRBJ2-7
CDR3 protein: CATSDSRGLPYEQYF
CDR3 DNA: TGTGCCACCAGTGATTCCAGGGGGCTTCCCTACGAGCAGTACTTC

V gene: TRBV14
clone size: NA
D gene: NA
J gene: TRBJ2-7
CDR3 protein: CASSPLLGGSSYEQYF
CDR3 DNA: TGTGCCAGCAGCCCTTTACTTGGCGGTAGCTCCTACGAGCAGTACTTC

V gene: TRBV9
clone size: NA
D gene: TRBD1
J gene: TRBJ1-1
CDR3 protein: CASSVTGVTEAFF
CDR3 DNA: TGTGCCAGCAGCGTCACAGGGGTCACTGAAGCTTTCTTT

V gene: TRBV18
clone size: NA
D gene: NA
J gene: TRBJ2-7
CDR3 protein: CASSPISGMDTQYF
CDR3 DNA: TGTGCCAGCTCACCTATATCAGGGATGGACACCCAGTACTTC

V gene: TRBV28
clone size: NA
D gene: NA
J gene: TRBJ1-1
CDR3 protein: CASRVLGRMNTEAFF
CDR3 DNA: TGTGCCAGCAGGGTATTGGGCAGAATGAACACTGAAGCTTTCTTT

V gene: TRBV4-3
clone size: NA
D gene: NA
J gene: TRBJ1-1
CDR3 protein: CASSQDSAGRTEAFF
CDR3 DNA: TGCGCCAGCAGCCAAGATTCGGCGGGGCGGACTGAAGCTTTCTTT

V gene: TRBV10-3
clone size: NA
D gene: NA
J gene: TRBJ2-7
CDR3 protein: CAISDSGAPSLEQYF
CDR3 DNA: TGTGCCATCAGTGATTCGGGAGCTCCCTCTCTCGAGCAGTACTTC

V gene: TRBV19
clone size: NA
D gene: NA
J gene: TRBJ2-7
CDR3 protein: CASSIDMAGEQYF
CDR3 DNA: TGTGCCAGTAGTATAGATATGGCGGGTGAGCAGTACTTC

V gene: TRBV5-6
clone size: NA
D gene: TRBD2
J gene: TRBJ2-2
CDR3 protein: CASRTIAGGFGELFF
CDR3 DNA: TGTGCCAGCAGGACGATAGCGGGAGGGTTCGGGGAGCTGTTTTTT

V gene: TRBV10-3
clone size: NA
D gene: TRBD1
J gene: TRBJ2-7
CDR3 protein: CAISEGTGGSYEQYF
CDR3 DNA: TGTGCCATCAGTGAGGGGACAGGGGGCTCCTACGAGCAGTACTTC